The present T cell receptor beta chain was sequenced within a study of CD8+ T cells in alopecia areata. Turning to the study itself: Treated patients received severity scores based on the percentage of scalp area affected.

Extraction of RNA preceded its reverse transcription into cDNA, which served as the sequencing template. Profiling relied on immunoSEQ multiplex PCR, and the TCRdb table lists in-frame clones only, not all of them. The repertoire holds about 120,000 clones, with around 56% as singletons. Treatment meaning: oral pan-JAK inhibitor, 5-10 mg twice daily. To note about this clone: Its antigen is undetermined.

Study-level points and caveats: Alopecia totalis/universalis scalp especially showed more expanded CD8+ clones than normal scalp. There was only one nonresponder, so it was unclear how baseline CD8+ expansion relates to response.

The specimen comprised CD4+ T cells sorted from blood, sampled at week 4, from a patient treated with tofacitinib. The clonotype was recovered from a human donor with alopecia areata.

CDR3 loop: CASSLLTSSTDTQYF. The CDR3 nucleotides are TGTGCCAGCAGCTTGCTCACGTCTAGCACAGATACGCAGTATTTT. The chain recombines TRBV5-6 with TRBJ2-3; D is uncertain. The V end lost 1 base, the J end lost 0 bases, and 9 bases lay between the germline ends. Germline values: CDR1 SGHDT, CDR2 YYEEEE. The CDR3 runs to 15 residues.